The present entry profiles one T cell receptor beta chain with its context. The data belong to a study of blood T cell repertoires in COVID-19. Study information: COVID-19 samples from acute and convalescent phases originated in the United States, Italy and Spain. From T cells, B-cell-depleted T cells, or PBMCs came the material, which was cDNA or gDNA.

The CDR3 runs to 16 residues. The V and J ends lost 0 bases and 4 bases, in that order; junction bases with no gene match: 1. CDR1 and CDR2 (germline): SGHRS, YFSETQ. Original processing methods: Cell counts per sample came from amplifying reference gene primers. Sequenced by immunoSEQ multiplex PCR; TCRdb stores in-frame clones only, minus some. V, J and clone size derive from that table, while D and trimming were established from the DNA sequence. The sample records 120,000 to 150,000 clones, about four fifths being singletons. The study assigned cohorts using participant-reported clinical history. Sequencing was performed on PBMCs or T cells enriched from blood (not recorded which). This sequence originates from a woman aged 45-65 years who had been exposed to COVID-19. This chain links TRBV5-1 with TRBJ2-3; 14 bases agree with TRBD2. CDR3 residues: CASSLETSGGADTQYF. The DNA for the CDR3 is TGCGCCAGCAGCTTGGAGACTAGCGGGGGGGCAGATACGCAGTATTTT.